This is a list of T cell receptor beta chains from one sample in a study of cytomegalovirus exposure and HLA in healthy donors. Sequencing was performed with immunoSEQ multiplex PCR; in TCRdb, only in-frame clones are kept and a portion is missing. Of 150,000 to 200,000 clones detected, roughly 79% appear once; the ten largest clones hold about 2.9%. Sequenced input: PBMCs. These receptors were collected from a woman between 45 and 60 years old in good health and CMV-seropositive. Each CDR3 is given with its conserved first and last residue. Fields, in order: D gene, V gene, clone size, J gene, CDR3 protein, CDR3 DNA. D genes are given only for firm matches. Size values are once, few and many counts, or a class for expanded clones, and some rows have none.

TRBD1	TRBV5-1	-	TRBJ1-1	CASSSIPGQGLPTEAFF	TGCGCCAGCAGCTCGATCCCGGGACAGGGTCTGCCTACTGAAGCTTTCTTT
TRBD2	TRBV9	-	TRBJ2-1	CASSVALREGLGNEQFF	TGTGCCAGCAGCGTAGCTTTGCGGGAGGGCCTAGGAAATGAGCAGTTCTTC
-	TRBV7-9	-	TRBJ1-1	CASSLEGAGRTEAFF	TGTGCCAGCAGCTTAGAGGGTGCAGGGCGGACTGAAGCTTTCTTT
-	TRBV11-3	-	TRBJ1-6	CASSRSGSYNSPLHF	TGTGCCAGCAGCCGCTCCGGGTCCTATAATTCACCCCTCCACTTT
TRBD1	TRBV5-1	-	TRBJ1-2	CASSLGQGGLYGYTF	TGCGCCAGCAGCCTTGGACAGGGGGGCCTCTATGGCTACACCTTC
-	TRBV19	once	TRBJ1-5	CASSYTDTSNQPQHF	TGTGCCAGTAGTTACACGGACACGAGCAATCAGCCCCAGCATTTT
-	TRBV7-2	-	TRBJ2-3	CASSPMGPVTQYF	TGTGCCAGCAGCCCTATGGGGCCCGTTACGCAGTATTTT
-	TRBV12-5	-	TRBJ2-3	CARHADSGTFTDTQYF	TGTGCTAGACACGCGGATAGCGGAACATTCACAGATACGCAGTATTTT
-	TRBV7-2	-	TRBJ2-1	CASSLAEGGGPFF	TGTGCCAGCAGCTTAGCGGAAGGGGGGGGGCCGTTCTTC
-	TRBV19	-	TRBJ1-2	CASSTDSTGENGYTF	TGTGCCAGTAGTACCGACAGCACGGGAGAAAATGGCTACACCTTC
TRBD2	TRBV18	-	TRBJ2-2	CASSPPERGANTGELFF	TGTGCCAGCTCACCCCCCGAGCGGGGGGCGAACACCGGGGAGCTGTTTTTT
TRBD1	TRBV28	-	TRBJ1-6	CASSLRTDRVSPLHF	TGTGCCAGCAGTTTACGTACGGACAGGGTTTCACCCCTCCACTTT
-	TRBV28	-	TRBJ2-1	CASSLERRRNNEQFF	TGTGCCAGCAGTTTGGAGAGGCGGAGAAACAATGAGCAGTTCTTC
-	TRBV19	-	TRBJ1-1	CATRGTEAFF	TGTGCCACCAGGGGTACTGAAGCTTTCTTT
TRBD2	TRBV30	-	TRBJ2-1	CAWSPASGSSYNEQFF	TGTGCCTGGAGCCCCGCTAGCGGCAGCTCCTACAATGAGCAGTTCTTC
-	TRBV6-4	-	TRBJ2-2	CASSPTTGYTGELFF	TGTGCCAGCAGCCCCACGACAGGCTACACCGGGGAGCTGTTTTTT
-	TRBV5-4	-	TRBJ2-6	CASSLAGGQRSGANGLTF	TGTGCCAGCAGCTTGGCCGGGGGACAGCGCTCTGGGGCCAACGGCCTGACTTTC
TRBD1	TRBV5-6	-	TRBJ1-1	CASSWGDRGPVEAFF	TGTGCCAGCAGCTGGGGGGACAGGGGGCCCGTTGAGGCTTTCTTT
TRBD2	TRBV7-8	-	TRBJ2-3	CASSPLAGGITDTQYF	TGTGCCAGCAGCCCATTAGCGGGGGGGATAACAGATACGCAGTATTTT
-	TRBV2	-	TRBJ2-3	CASSSTDTQYF	TGTGCCAGCTCTAGCACAGATACGCAGTATTTT
-	TRBV2	-	TRBJ1-6	CASSEWQASSYNSPLHF	TGTGCCAGCAGTGAATGGCAGGCCTCCTCCTATAATTCACCCCTCCACTTT
-	TRBV19	-	TRBJ1-6	CASSIEARGGSPLHF	TGTGCCAGTAGTATAGAGGCCAGGGGTGGTTCACCCCTCCACTTT
TRBD2	TRBV4-3	-	TRBJ2-7	CASSQEKLAETTYEQYF	TGCGCCAGCAGCCAAGAAAAGCTAGCGGAGACGACCTACGAGCAGTACTTC
TRBD1	TRBV9	-	TRBJ2-7	CASSVGGQGSEQYF	TGTGCCAGCAGCGTAGGGGGACAGGGCTCCGAGCAGTACTTC
-	TRBV19	-	TRBJ1-2	CASSTRVDYGYTF	TGTGCCAGTAGTACCCGGGTTGACTATGGCTACACCTTC
TRBD1	TRBV5-1	-	TRBJ2-5	CASSHGQGQETQYF	TGCGCCAGCAGCCATGGACAGGGCCAAGAGACCCAGTACTTC
TRBD1	TRBV28	-	TRBJ1-4	CASTTPGGYEKLFF	TGTGCCAGCACCACACCAGGGGGGTACGAAAAACTGTTTTTT
-	TRBV19	once	TRBJ2-6	CASNRAGANVLTF	TGTGCCAGTAACAGGGCTGGGGCCAACGTCCTGACTTTC
-	TRBV7-9	-	TRBJ1-4	CASSLGQINEKLFF	TGTGCCAGCAGCTTAGGGCAGATTAATGAAAAACTGTTTTTT
-	TRBV4-3	once	TRBJ2-1	CASSQDRTPYNEQFF	TGCGCCAGCAGCCAAGATCGAACTCCTTACAATGAGCAGTTCTTC
-	TRBV10-1	-	TRBJ1-1	CASSPGLNTEAFF	TGCGCCAGCAGTCCTGGCCTGAACACTGAAGCTTTCTTT
-	TRBV5-1	-	TRBJ2-3	CASSLDRSANTQYF	TGCGCCAGCAGCTTGGACAGGAGCGCAAATACGCAGTATTTT
-	TRBV5-1	-	TRBJ1-2	CASSFDINYGYTF	TGCGCCAGCAGCTTTGACATTAACTATGGCTACACCTTC
TRBD1	TRBV7-2	-	TRBJ1-2	CASNSRGKTGGVYGYTF	TGTGCCAGCAACTCTAGGGGAAAAACAGGGGGTGTGTATGGCTACACCTTC
TRBD2	TRBV9	few	TRBJ2-2	CASSVGGGYGELFF	TGTGCCAGCAGCGTAGGGGGGGGGTACGGGGAGCTGTTTTTT
-	TRBV4-1	-	TRBJ1-5	CASSQAGGTRPNQPQHF	TGCGCCAGCAGCCAAGCCGGGGGGACCCGACCGAATCAGCCCCAGCATTTT
-	TRBV9	-	TRBJ2-3	CASSVGRTASTQYF	TGTGCCAGCAGCGTAGGTCGTACAGCCAGTACGCAGTATTTT
TRBD1	TRBV5-1	-	TRBJ2-5	CASSHGQGTGETQYF	TGCGCCAGCAGCCATGGACAGGGGACGGGGGAGACCCAGTACTTC
-	TRBV7-2	-	TRBJ1-3	CASSLDGGLGNTIYF	TGTGCCAGCAGCTTAGATGGAGGCCTTGGAAACACCATATATTTT
-	TRBV6-5	few	TRBJ2-5	CASSYSGGYQETQYF	TGTGCCAGCAGTTACTCAGGGGGATATCAAGAGACCCAGTACTTC
-	TRBV5-4	few	TRBJ2-7	CASSLFSGRVTYEQYF	TGTGCCAGCAGCTTGTTTAGCGGCAGGGTGACCTACGAGCAGTACTTC
-	TRBV29-1	-	TRBJ1-3	CSVAGTSGNTIYF	TGCAGCGTTGCAGGGACTTCTGGAAACACCATATATTTT
-	TRBV4-1	-	TRBJ2-3	CASSQSGAGTDTQYF	TGCGCCAGCAGCCAAAGTGGGGCTGGCACAGATACGCAGTATTTT
TRBD1	TRBV27	-	TRBJ1-1	CASSPQGAHTEAFF	TGTGCCAGCAGCCCACAGGGGGCACACACTGAAGCTTTCTTT
TRBD2	TRBV7-3	-	TRBJ2-3	CASSLTSGSNTDTQYF	TGTGCCAGCAGCTTGACTAGCGGGAGTAACACAGATACGCAGTATTTT
-	TRBV19	-	TRBJ1-2	CASSIGDFYGYTF	TGTGCCAGTAGTATCGGTGACTTCTATGGCTACACCTTC
TRBD2	TRBV27	once	TRBJ2-7	CASSLSGSKHYEQYF	TGTGCCAGCAGTTTAAGCGGGAGTAAGCACTACGAGCAGTACTTC
-	TRBV18	few	TRBJ2-1	CASSRLTNNEQFF	TGTGCCAGCTCACGACTCACAAACAATGAGCAGTTCTTC
-	TRBV7-2	-	TRBJ1-2	CASRGEVGGLYGYTF	TGTGCCAGCAGAGGTGAGGTCGGAGGGCTCTATGGCTACACCTTC
-	TRBV7-2	-	TRBJ1-2	CASSLESQKRGYTF	TGTGCCAGCAGCTTAGAGTCTCAAAAACGGGGCTACACCTTC
TRBD1	TRBV28	few	TRBJ1-4	CASSAPSGTGGTNEKLFF	TGTGCCAGCAGCGCTCCCTCCGGGACAGGGGGAACTAATGAAAAACTGTTTTTT
TRBD2	TRBV19	-	TRBJ2-7	CASSTSGGRAYEQYF	TGTGCCAGTAGTACCTCGGGCGGGAGGGCCTACGAGCAGTACTTC
TRBD2	TRBV2	few	TRBJ2-1	CASFFGGYNEQFF	TGTGCCAGCTTCTTCGGGGGGTACAATGAGCAGTTCTTC